This T cell receptor beta chain was found in a study of T cells in Graves' hyperthyroidism and ophthalmopathy. Ten or more counts support this clonotype. Template material for amplifying TCR beta CDR3 regions consisted of RNA transcripts. Using the HTBI primer set, a first-round RT-PCR was run on the TCR CDR3. TCRdb re-called the multiplex PCR reads through MiXCR, storing one row per CDR3 protein. Here the sample spans around 600,000 distinct CDR3 sequences, more than 15% being singletons. Stable Graves' hyperthyroidism meant no ophthalmopathy progression within 18 months. The sample taken for sequencing was blood. The source is a woman in her 30s with Graves' hyperthyroidism.

The CDR3 region has the DNA TGTGCCATCAGTGATCAGAATAGCAATCAGCCCCAGCATTTT. This codes for CAISDQNSNQPQHF. V usage is TRBV10-3 and J usage is TRBJ1-5; D remains ambiguous. Germline V gives CDR1 ENHRY, CDR2 SYGVKD. This CDR3 has 14 residues. Trimming took off 3 bases at V and 0 bases at J, with 6 bases between the two ends.